This T cell receptor beta chain appears in the sequencing data of a study of cytomegalovirus exposure and HLA in healthy donors (dated by TCRdb to 2017 to 2019). Regarding the complete study: An earlier analysis of several hundred of the donors reported more than 250 Gb of sequence data and more than 90 million unique TCR beta sequences from approximately 180 million T cells. HLA typing covered class I and class II loci at four-digit resolution. All discovery cohort repertoires had been generated using a single sequencing platform. The study used immunosequencing to profile the T cell repertoires of several hundred subjects and linked those repertoires to cytomegalovirus serostatus. Among about 410 genotyped donors of the cohort, an average of about 220,000 unique TCR beta nucleotide sequences was sequenced per donor, of which 15% to 20% were non-productive. Roughly five DR-DQ haplotypes were treated as single units for association and clustering because of strong linkage in the cohort. Alongside the repertoire data, information on donor age, sex, ethnicity and CMV serostatus was compiled. To predict cytomegalovirus infection status, the study combined high-throughput TCR immunosequencing, statistical association of individual TCRs with disease status, and machine learning. Rather than using new phenotypic data, the later analysis identified candidate immune exposures from TCR beta sequences and from how often those sequences occurred across donors. Genome-wide SNP genotypes for about 55% of the roughly 670 donors were used in a later genetic analysis, which treated that subset as a discovery cohort. An earlier analysis of around 580 of the donors used high-throughput TCR beta sequencing to judge whether each TCR beta V gene segment behaved as functional or pseudogenic. In a later analysis, previously published TCR beta repertoires from hundreds of donors were re-analyzed and high-resolution HLA genotyping was added so that TCR occurrence patterns could be studied. Typing coverage differed by locus: A, B, C, DRB1 and DQB1 were typed in roughly 620-640 donors, DQA1 in roughly 510, DPA1 in roughly 590, and DPB1 in 472. The study aimed to test whether cataloging public T cell receptors could reveal signatures of past pathogen exposure. A separate validation cohort of roughly 110 different subjects was used in addition to the 666-subject first cohort. Of the 300 to 500 genotyped donors, 81% were placed in the genetic ancestry cluster associated with self-reported Caucasian donors. Roughly 300 gigabases of sequencing data and tens of millions of unique TCR sequences were included in an early release covering roughly 600 HLA-typed donors. Study-wide findings and limitations: A further reported finding was that TCR beta sequences accurately predicted the HLA-A and HLA-B alleles for most subjects in the first cohort. HLA typing was unavailable for some donors at each locus, so association tests used only the typed subset. A total of about 180 TCR beta chains were listed by the study as associated with cytomegalovirus. According to the authors, the approach could potentially be generalized to other disease states and immunological phenotypes. A later analysis found that TCR association rates varied across HLA loci, with DRB1 alleles showing the most associated TCRs and HLA-C alleles the fewest. Specific HLA alleles were associated with over 15,000 TCR beta sequences at a false discovery rate of 0.05 in a later analysis. In a later analysis, HLA-associated TCR beta chains showed more clonal expansion and lower generation probabilities than non-associated chains that were equally common. V-gene and J-gene trimming of TCR beta chains was associated with a missense DCLRE1C variant in a later genetic analysis, and the association was replicated in an independent cohort. Immune exposure information for the cohort was limited to CMV serostatus. Compared with the 666-donor mean, donors in an Asian-associated ancestry cluster had fewer N-insertions in productive TCRs, according to a later genetic analysis. According to a later analysis, most CMV-associated TCR beta chains appeared to be HLA-restricted, and the HLA associations seemed to be driven largely by CMV exposure. Roughly uniform sequencing depth across donors was assumed in presence/absence analyses, although this assumption may not hold. The earlier analysis of around 600 of the donors excluded fewer than 20 rarely observed V segments, including chromosome 9 orphons, because counts were too low. Most TCR sequences were seen in very few donors, while some public TCRs were found in many individuals. The cohort was sequenced for TCR beta chains only, and without alpha or paired-chain data the features that could be detected were limited. Linkage disequilibrium might explain the correlated functional status among segregating V segments, but an unknown experimental factor could not be excluded. Several of the top co-occurrence clusters appeared to be linked to parvovirus B19, influenza, CMV and Epstein-Barr virus, according to a later analysis. In vitro tests confirmed that a few of the cytomegalovirus-associated TCR beta chains recognize cytomegalovirus antigens. Some IMGT-functional V segments, including TRBV6-2 and TRBV6-3, could not be told apart with the 87-base-pair reads, so those segments were excluded. In both the original and validation cohorts, the classifier was reported to diagnose cytomegalovirus status with high specificity and sensitivity. When HLA alleles, especially DR and DQ, strongly co-occurred, attributing TCR associations to individual alleles was difficult. A group of highly shared sequence variants was considered likely to be a technical artifact of the sequencing pipeline. Broadly in line with IMGT annotations, most TCR beta V segments showed up in productive rearrangements about 90% or about 30% of the time in an earlier analysis of 587 of the donors.

From the cysteine up to the phenylalanine, the CDR3 has a length of 14 residues. The entry retains the CDR3 DNA only, 42 bases that are in frame from base 1. The germline V gene (reference sequence) specifies MNHEY as CDR1 and SMNVEV as CDR2. The V end gives up 10 bases and the J end 6 bases, leaving 12 bases in the junction not matched to a gene. On this clone: No cognate antigen has been identified for it. Within one base of it there is no much larger clone, and no base qualities were kept.

The cohort consisted of 650 to 850 healthy bone marrow donors. At the time of sampling, every cohort member was nominally healthy, though immune exposures that went unrecorded were likely present. The donor tested CMV seronegative, placing the donor among the 300 to 400 seronegative members of the cohort. Each donor provided a peripheral blood sample, and peripheral blood mononuclear cells were used for TCR beta sequencing. Genomic DNA extraction from the blood cell samples was performed with the Qiagen DNeasy Blood Extraction Kit. The library was obtained by the immunoSEQ multiplex PCR assay. A mixture of 60 forward primers for TCR Vbeta segments and 13 reverse primers for TCR Jbeta segments was used in the multiplex PCR. The CDR3 region of rearranged TCR beta genes was amplified from genomic DNA with a multiplex PCR assay. On the Illumina HiSeq System, the amplified TCR beta libraries were sequenced as 87-base-pair reads. In the authors' own workflow: A later analysis counted about 80 million unique TCR beta chains across the 500 to 850 repertoires, and 10 million to 12 million of these chains were shared by at least two donors. Raw reads were error-corrected and collapsed into unique sequences by a nearest-neighbor algorithm in which closely related sequences were merged to remove PCR and sequencing errors. V, D and J gene segments were assigned by aligning CDR3 sequences to IMGT reference sequences. For a sequence to be retained, at least a six-nucleotide match to both a V gene segment and a J gene segment was required. Rearrangements were classified as productive when the CDR3 lacked stop codons and remained in frame with V and J, and all other rearrangements were classified as non-productive. Following IMGT convention, CDR3 was defined as the stretch from the second conserved V-encoded cysteine to the conserved J-encoded phenylalanine. The earlier analysis of 500 to 750 of the donors excluded any sequence lacking an unambiguous match to a single V gene segment. In an earlier analysis of 587 of the donors, V segments were called functional above 56.7% productive rearrangements and were called segregating when the between-donor standard deviation exceeded 5%. A statistical classification framework was built to diagnose cytomegalovirus status from the catalog of TCR beta chain sequences. In a later analysis, TCR nucleotide sequences were compared against IMGT/GENE-DB human TR gene sequences so that V and J genes could be assigned. The TCRdist pipeline was used in a later analysis to assign CDR3 sequences and most-parsimonious VDJ recombination scenarios. In a later analysis, each TCR beta chain was defined by its CDR3 amino acid sequence together with its V-gene family, and reads lacking a unique V-gene family were excluded. A later analysis removed over 500 highly shared, low-generation-probability nucleotide sequences to deal with suspected cross-contamination and a sequencing artifact. For each public chain, a later analysis derived a clonal expansion index from normalized ranks of inferred template counts within each repertoire. Generation probabilities in a later analysis came from a VDJ recombination model fitted to out-of-frame rearrangements, and those results were checked against IGoR. A later analysis scored TCR-TCR, TCR-HLA and TCR-CMV co-occurrence with hypergeometric tests, applying a repertoire-size bias correction to TCR pairs. False discovery rates were estimated in a later analysis by permuting HLA or CMV assignments 20 times. In a later analysis, co-occurring TCRs were grouped with DBSCAN, and TCRdist sequence similarity was added when clustering was performed within HLA-allele-positive subsets. Repertoires with fewer than 30,000 or more than 120,000 public chains were left out of co-occurrence clustering, as were a handful of repertoires with anomalous nucleotide sharing. TCRdb carries this immuneACCESS record with in-frame sequences only. Its versions omit some clonotypes, under half of them owing to an unresolved V gene in the studies checked, with the rest unexplained. The V and J calls and clone size are taken from that table; D and trimming were inferred from the DNA. Present in this sample are 60,000 to 75,000 clones, approximately 71% of which were seen just once. 5.4% of the sample comes from the top ten.

Specimen: PBMCs. The TCR was taken from a man aged 45-60 years in good health and CMV-seronegative. Here the chain combines TRBV27 and TRBJ2-3; 8 junctional bases match TRBD2. At the DNA level, the sequence is TGTGCCACTGCCCGGGGGGGCCTAGAGGATACGCAGTATTTT. Its product reads: CATARGGLEDTQYF.